This entry is about one TCR beta chain. No antigen is known for it. The record originates from a study of human T cells and chemical hapten exposure. About the research overall: Donors were sensitized with 2% DPC on the upper inner arm. Alopecia areata, totalis and universalis patients, mostly female, were included.

TCRdb re-derived calls from the RACE reads in MiXCR, one entry per CDR3 protein. The sample holds about 120,000 distinct CDR3 sequences, approximately 13% seen once. Study-wide points: Clustering by CDR3 similarity yielded significantly more large clusters from expanded TCRs than controls.

Time point denoted: pre-sensitization, week 0. The sample's treatment: therapeutic diphenylcyclopropenone sensitization with weekly scalp DPC. Unfractionated whole blood was the source of the extracted total RNA. The source of this sequence is a woman in her late teens or twenties with alopecia areata. Some clones in this sample may be carry-over from other donors' samples. The sequenced sample was whole blood, obtained in connection with sensitization to the hapten diphenylcyclopropenone (DPC).

The CDR3 nucleotides read TGTGCCAGCAGCCAAGTTGGACGAGGCTACACCTTC. Its protein is CASSQVGRGYTF. The chain has TRBV3-1 and TRBJ1-2; D gene uncertain. CDR1 LGHDT and CDR2 YNNKEL come from the germline V gene (reference sequence). The CDR3 runs 12 residues. V was pared by 1 base and J by 8 bases, with 8 bases between.